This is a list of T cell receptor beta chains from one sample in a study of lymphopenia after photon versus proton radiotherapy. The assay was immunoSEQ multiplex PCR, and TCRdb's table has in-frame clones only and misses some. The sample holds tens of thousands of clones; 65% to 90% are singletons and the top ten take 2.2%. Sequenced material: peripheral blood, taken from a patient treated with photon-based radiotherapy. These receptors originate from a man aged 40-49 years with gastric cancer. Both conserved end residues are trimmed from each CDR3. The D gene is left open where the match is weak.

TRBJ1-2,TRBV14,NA,ASSQTANGGYT
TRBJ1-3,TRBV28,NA,AGKRPSGNTIY
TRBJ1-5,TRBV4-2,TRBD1,ASSLGDRTGNQPQH
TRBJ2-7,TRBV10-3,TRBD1,AISGETGTYEQY
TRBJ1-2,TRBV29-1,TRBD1,SVEGTGVDGYT
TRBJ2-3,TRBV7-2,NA,ASSLSSSSTDTQY
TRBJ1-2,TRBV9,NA,ASSVGTAFNYGYT
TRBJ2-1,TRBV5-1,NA,ASSLERQDIDEQF
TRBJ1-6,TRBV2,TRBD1,ASSGGQGASYNSPLH
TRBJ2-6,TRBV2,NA,ASSVSTGANVLT
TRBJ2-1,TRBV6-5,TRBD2,ASSMTSGGLNEQF